These T cell receptor beta chains were read from a single sample in a study of technical replicates of blood from several donors. The table came from immunoSEQ multiplex PCR; TCRdb's copy has only in-frame clones and leaves some out. The top ten hold 0.35% to 0.45% of the sample, which has tens of thousands of clones, over 95% seen once. Sequencing was performed on T cells isolated from PBMCs. The receptors here all came from a human donor in good health. Each CDR3 is given with its conserved first and last residue. The D gene is left open where the match is weak. Some rows mark clone size as missing; the rest say once, few, many or name a class of expanded clone.

v_gene: TRBV18; abundance: NA; len: 14; j_gene: TRBJ2-5; d_gene: NA; CDR3aa: CASSPRGGQETQYF; CDR3nt: TGTGCCAGCTCACCTAGGGGGGGTCAAGAGACCCAGTACTTC
v_gene: TRBV28; abundance: NA; len: 14; j_gene: TRBJ1-1; d_gene: TRBD1; CDR3aa: CASSLLGQGGEAFF; CDR3nt: TGTGCCAGCAGTTTATTAGGGCAGGGGGGAGAAGCTTTCTTT
v_gene: TRBV7-8; abundance: NA; len: 12; j_gene: TRBJ2-1; d_gene: NA; CDR3aa: CASSLAGSEQFF; CDR3nt: TGTGCCAGCAGCTTAGCGGGGAGTGAGCAGTTCTTC
v_gene: TRBV6-6; abundance: NA; len: 12; j_gene: TRBJ1-1; d_gene: TRBD1; CDR3aa: CASSSIGGEAFF; CDR3nt: TGTGCCAGCAGTTCTATAGGGGGCGAAGCTTTCTTT
v_gene: TRBV19; abundance: NA; len: 15; j_gene: TRBJ1-5; d_gene: TRBD1; CDR3aa: CASSRTGESNQPQHF; CDR3nt: TGTGCCAGTAGTAGGACAGGGGAGAGCAATCAGCCCCAGCATTTT
v_gene: TRBV6-6; abundance: once; len: 13; j_gene: TRBJ2-7; d_gene: TRBD2; CDR3aa: CASTYPGGYEQYF; CDR3nt: TGTGCCAGCACCTACCCGGGGGGCTACGAGCAGTACTTC
v_gene: TRBV19; abundance: NA; len: 16; j_gene: TRBJ2-1; d_gene: TRBD2; CDR3aa: CASSVFLGGAGSEQFF; CDR3nt: TGTGCCAGTAGTGTCTTCCTCGGGGGGGCGGGTAGTGAGCAGTTCTTC
v_gene: TRBV7-9; abundance: NA; len: 16; j_gene: TRBJ2-1; d_gene: TRBD2; CDR3aa: CASSSTSGRTYNEQFF; CDR3nt: TGTGCCAGCAGCTCAACTAGCGGGAGGACTTACAATGAGCAGTTCTTC
v_gene: TRBV4-1; abundance: few; len: 14; j_gene: TRBJ1-2; d_gene: NA; CDR3aa: CASSQDRGAGGYTF; CDR3nt: TGCGCCAGCAGCCAAGATCGGGGGGCCGGTGGCTACACCTTC
v_gene: TRBV7-8; abundance: NA; len: 15; j_gene: TRBJ2-1; d_gene: TRBD2; CDR3aa: CASSRPSGSYNEQFF; CDR3nt: TGTGCCAGCAGCAGACCTAGCGGGAGTTACAATGAGCAGTTCTTC
v_gene: TRBV6-4; abundance: NA; len: 13; j_gene: TRBJ2-2; d_gene: NA; CDR3aa: CASKGVNTGELFF; CDR3nt: TGTGCCAGCAAGGGGGTGAACACCGGGGAGCTGTTTTTT
v_gene: TRBV9; abundance: NA; len: 15; j_gene: TRBJ2-7; d_gene: TRBD2; CDR3aa: CASSASGGGAYEQYF; CDR3nt: TGTGCCAGCAGCGCCTCCGGGGGGGGTGCCTACGAGCAGTACTTC
v_gene: TRBV7-8; abundance: NA; len: 16; j_gene: TRBJ2-3; d_gene: TRBD2; CDR3aa: CASSLEVSGMLDTQYF; CDR3nt: TGTGCCAGCAGCTTAGAGGTTAGCGGGATGCTAGATACGCAGTATTTT
v_gene: TRBV19; abundance: NA; len: 15; j_gene: TRBJ2-7; d_gene: TRBD2; CDR3aa: CASSIGLAEAYEQYF; CDR3nt: TGTGCCAGTAGTATAGGCCTAGCGGAGGCCTACGAGCAGTACTTC
v_gene: TRBV6-6; abundance: NA; len: 12; j_gene: TRBJ1-2; d_gene: NA; CDR3aa: CASSSRGDGYTF; CDR3nt: TGTGCCAGCAGTTCTCGCGGGGATGGCTACACCTTC
v_gene: TRBV6-5; abundance: NA; len: 13; j_gene: TRBJ2-2; d_gene: NA; CDR3aa: CASSSTRGGELFF; CDR3nt: TGTGCCAGCAGTTCGACCAGAGGCGGGGAGCTGTTTTTT
v_gene: TRBV29-1; abundance: NA; len: 13; j_gene: TRBJ2-7; d_gene: NA; CDR3aa: CSGEDGNSYEQYF; CDR3nt: TGCAGCGGGGAGGACGGAAACTCCTACGAGCAGTACTTC
v_gene: TRBV14; abundance: once; len: 13; j_gene: TRBJ2-2; d_gene: NA; CDR3aa: CASSQLRGGELFF; CDR3nt: TGTGCCAGCAGCCAACTCCGAGGTGGGGAGCTGTTTTTT
v_gene: TRBV10-3; abundance: NA; len: 13; j_gene: TRBJ2-3; d_gene: NA; CDR3aa: CAISDRSTDTQYF; CDR3nt: TGTGCCATCAGTGATCGGAGCACAGATACGCAGTATTTT
v_gene: TRBV6-5; abundance: NA; len: 13; j_gene: TRBJ1-1; d_gene: TRBD1; CDR3aa: CASSYGTGGEAFF; CDR3nt: TGTGCCAGCAGTTACGGGACAGGGGGGGAAGCTTTCTTT
v_gene: TRBV11-3; abundance: once; len: 15; j_gene: TRBJ1-1; d_gene: NA; CDR3aa: CASSLEGPMNTEAFF; CDR3nt: TGTGCCAGCAGCTTAGAGGGCCCAATGAACACTGAAGCTTTCTTT
v_gene: TRBV27; abundance: NA; len: 15; j_gene: TRBJ1-5; d_gene: TRBD1; CDR3aa: CASSSLGQGHQPQHF; CDR3nt: TGTGCCAGCAGTTCACTGGGACAGGGTCATCAGCCCCAGCATTTT
v_gene: TRBV7-3; abundance: NA; len: 13; j_gene: TRBJ1-5; d_gene: NA; CDR3aa: CASSLGRQQPQHF; CDR3nt: TGTGCCAGCAGCTTAGGGCGTCAACAGCCCCAGCATTTT
v_gene: TRBV18; abundance: NA; len: 16; j_gene: TRBJ2-3; d_gene: NA; CDR3aa: CASSDLGGGSTDTQYF; CDR3nt: TGTGCCAGCTCAGATTTGGGAGGGGGATCGACAGATACGCAGTATTTT
v_gene: TRBV28; abundance: NA; len: 15; j_gene: TRBJ1-2; d_gene: NA; CDR3aa: CASSPTGRSPYGYTF; CDR3nt: TGTGCCAGCAGTCCCACCGGCAGGTCCCCCTATGGCTACACCTTC
v_gene: TRBV11-2; abundance: NA; len: 13; j_gene: TRBJ2-7; d_gene: NA; CDR3aa: CASSRRTAYEQYF; CDR3nt: TGTGCCAGCAGCCGAAGGACAGCCTACGAGCAGTACTTC
v_gene: TRBV5-4; abundance: NA; len: 15; j_gene: TRBJ2-3; d_gene: TRBD2; CDR3aa: CASSLAGGSTDTQYF; CDR3nt: TGTGCCAGCAGCTTGGCGGGAGGGAGCACAGATACGCAGTATTTT
v_gene: TRBV28; abundance: NA; len: 15; j_gene: TRBJ1-2; d_gene: TRBD1; CDR3aa: CASSLRGRGKLGYTF; CDR3nt: TGTGCCAGCAGTTTGCGGGGCAGGGGGAAGCTTGGCTACACCTTC
v_gene: TRBV2; abundance: NA; len: 13; j_gene: TRBJ1-5; d_gene: TRBD1; CDR3aa: CASSDRVGQPQHF; CDR3nt: TGTGCCAGCAGCGACAGGGTAGGTCAGCCCCAGCATTTT